These T cell receptor beta chains were read from a single sample in a study of blood T cell repertoires in COVID-19. Produced via immunoSEQ multiplex PCR; TCRdb's table is partial and in-frame only. Here the sample spans 250,000 to 350,000 clones, about nine tenths being singletons. The sample taken for sequencing was peripheral blood. Receptor source: a woman aged 30 to 39 with active or convalescent COVID-19. Each CDR3 is given with its conserved first and last residue. A D gene is named only where the DNA matches it firmly. Some rows have no size entry. The others give once, few or many, or a class for an expanded clone.

d_gene: .; abundance: .; j_gene: TRBJ2-3; v_gene: TRBV25-1; CDR3aa: CASSEYSGDTQYF; CDR3nt: TGTGCCAGCAGTGAATATTCGGGGGATACGCAGTATTTT
d_gene: .; abundance: .; j_gene: TRBJ1-1; v_gene: TRBV12-3/TRBV12-4; CDR3aa: CASSFNGDTEAFF; CDR3nt: TGTGCCAGCAGTTTTAATGGAGACACTGAAGCTTTCTTT
d_gene: .; abundance: .; j_gene: TRBJ1-1; v_gene: TRBV3-1/TRBV3-2; CDR3aa: CASREGGMNTEAFF; CDR3nt: TGTGCCAGCCGGGAGGGGGGAATGAACACTGAAGCTTTCTTT
d_gene: TRBD1; abundance: .; j_gene: TRBJ1-1; v_gene: TRBV7-2; CDR3aa: CASRSDRENTEAFF; CDR3nt: TGTGCCAGCAGATCCGACAGGGAGAACACTGAAGCTTTCTTT
d_gene: TRBD1; abundance: once; j_gene: TRBJ1-1; v_gene: TRBV6-2/TRBV6-3; CDR3aa: CASSLAGQGYTEAFF; CDR3nt: TGTGCCAGCAGTCTCGCGGGACAGGGTTACACTGAAGCTTTCTTT
d_gene: .; abundance: .; j_gene: TRBJ1-6; v_gene: TRBV6-5; CDR3aa: CASSYVQGHSPLHF; CDR3nt: TGTGCCAGCAGTTACGTGCAGGGCCATTCACCCCTCCACTTT
d_gene: .; abundance: few; j_gene: TRBJ2-7; v_gene: TRBV6-6; CDR3aa: CASSYRPQGSYEQYF; CDR3nt: TGTGCCAGCAGTTACCGACCGCAGGGTTCCTACGAGCAGTACTTC
d_gene: TRBD1; abundance: .; j_gene: TRBJ1-1; v_gene: TRBV12-3/TRBV12-4; CDR3aa: CASSLGDRAEAFF; CDR3nt: TGTGCCAGCAGTTTAGGGGACAGGGCCGAGGCTTTCTTT
d_gene: .; abundance: .; j_gene: TRBJ2-6; v_gene: TRBV3-1/TRBV3-2; CDR3aa: CASSQLGANVLTF; CDR3nt: TGTGCCAGCAGCCAATTAGGGGCCAACGTCCTGACTTTC
d_gene: .; abundance: .; j_gene: TRBJ1-1; v_gene: TRBV2; CDR3aa: CASDGEMNTEAFF; CDR3nt: TGTGCCAGCGACGGGGAAATGAACACTGAAGCTTTCTTT
d_gene: .; abundance: .; j_gene: TRBJ1-2; v_gene: TRBV19; CDR3aa: CASKRAGDYTF; CDR3nt: TGTGCCAGTAAGAGGGCGGGTGACTACACCTTC
d_gene: .; abundance: .; j_gene: TRBJ2-1; v_gene: TRBV5-4; CDR3aa: CASSSGSYNEQFF; CDR3nt: TGTGCCAGCAGCTCCGGGTCGTACAATGAGCAGTTCTTC
d_gene: .; abundance: .; j_gene: TRBJ1-3; v_gene: TRBV18; CDR3aa: CASSRNHPSHGNTIYF; CDR3nt: TGTGCCAGCTCACGAAATCACCCGAGCCATGGAAACACCATATATTTT
d_gene: .; abundance: .; j_gene: TRBJ1-1; v_gene: TRBV3-1/TRBV3-2; CDR3aa: CASSQGFMNTEAFF; CDR3nt: TGTGCCAGCAGCCAAGGTTTCATGAACACTGAAGCTTTCTTT
d_gene: .; abundance: .; j_gene: TRBJ1-5; v_gene: TRBV28; CDR3aa: CAGGGPYQPQHF; CDR3nt: TGTGCCGGGGGGGGGCCGTATCAGCCCCAGCATTTT
d_gene: .; abundance: .; j_gene: TRBJ1-2; v_gene: TRBV4-3; CDR3aa: CASSQGPVYGYTF; CDR3nt: TGCGCCAGCAGCCAAGGCCCAGTCTATGGCTACACCTTC
d_gene: .; abundance: once; j_gene: TRBJ2-5; v_gene: TRBV29-1; CDR3aa: CSELKGETQYF; CDR3nt: TGCAGCGAATTAAAGGGGGAGACCCAGTACTTC
d_gene: .; abundance: .; j_gene: TRBJ1-1; v_gene: TRBV14; CDR3aa: CASSPRQFTEAFF; CDR3nt: TGTGCCAGCAGCCCTCGACAGTTCACTGAAGCTTTCTTT
d_gene: TRBD1; abundance: .; j_gene: TRBJ1-5; v_gene: TRBV27; CDR3aa: CASRPMGQGNNQPQHF; CDR3nt: TGTGCCAGCAGACCCATGGGACAGGGAAACAATCAGCCCCAGCATTTT
d_gene: .; abundance: .; j_gene: TRBJ2-3; v_gene: TRBV5-1; CDR3aa: CASNTGLDTDTQYF; CDR3nt: TGCGCCAGCAACACAGGGCTGGACACAGATACGCAGTATTTT
d_gene: TRBD1; abundance: .; j_gene: TRBJ2-5; v_gene: TRBV14; CDR3aa: CASSRRTGGWETQYF; CDR3nt: TGTGCCAGCAGCCGCAGGACAGGGGGCTGGGAGACCCAGTACTTC
d_gene: .; abundance: .; j_gene: TRBJ1-1; v_gene: TRBV5-4; CDR3aa: CASSLRQRNTEAFF; CDR3nt: TGTGCCAGCAGCTTAAGACAGCGGAACACTGAAGCTTTCTTT
d_gene: TRBD2; abundance: .; j_gene: TRBJ2-7; v_gene: TRBV7-2; CDR3aa: CASSLETSGSTYEQYF; CDR3nt: TGTGCCAGCAGCTTAGAGACTAGCGGATCAACCTACGAGCAGTACTTC
d_gene: TRBD2; abundance: .; j_gene: TRBJ2-5; v_gene: TRBV3-1/TRBV3-2; CDR3aa: CASSPGLQETQYF; CDR3nt: TGTGCCAGCAGCCCGGGACTACAGGAGACCCAGTACTTC
d_gene: TRBD2; abundance: .; j_gene: TRBJ2-1; v_gene: TRBV7-7; CDR3aa: CASSPGLARPEEQFF; CDR3nt: TGTGCTAGCAGCCCGGGACTAGCGCGCCCTGAGGAGCAGTTCTTC